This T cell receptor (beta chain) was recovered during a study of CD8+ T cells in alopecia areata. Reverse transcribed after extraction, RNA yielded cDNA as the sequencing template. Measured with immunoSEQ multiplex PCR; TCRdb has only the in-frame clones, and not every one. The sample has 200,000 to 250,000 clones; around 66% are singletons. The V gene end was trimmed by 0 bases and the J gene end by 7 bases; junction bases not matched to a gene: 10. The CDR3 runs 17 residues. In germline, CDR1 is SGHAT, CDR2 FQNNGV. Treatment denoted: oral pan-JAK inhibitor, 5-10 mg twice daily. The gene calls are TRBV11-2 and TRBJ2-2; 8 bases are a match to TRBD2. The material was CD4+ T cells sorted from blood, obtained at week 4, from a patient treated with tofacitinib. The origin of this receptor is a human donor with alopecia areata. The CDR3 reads CASSLDLAGGRDGELFF. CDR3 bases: TGTGCCAGCAGCTTAGATCTCGCGGGGGGAAGAGACGGGGAGCTGTTTTTT.